These 29 T cell receptor beta chains were sequenced from one sample in a study of cytomegalovirus exposure and HLA in healthy donors. The primer mix had 60 Vbeta and 13 Jbeta primers. Sequencing used immunoSEQ multiplex PCR; TCRdb keeps in-frame clones, though not all of them. Here the sample table reports approximately 47,000 clones. Sequencing was done on a sample of PBMCs. The receptors originated from a male donor in good health and CMV-seronegative.

CDR3 region: CASITQEDREQYF. The DNA of the CDR3 is TGTGCCAGCATCACCCAGGAGGATCGCGAGCAGTACTTC. V and J are TRBV6-1 and TRBJ2-7; tentatively, D is TRBD2 (5 bases). Trimming took 7 bases from V and 6 from J, leaving 16 bases between them. The CDR3 contains 13 residues. CDR1 is MNHNS, CDR2 SASEGT, per germline.

The chain couples TRBV30 to TRBJ1-2; a possible D gene is TRBD1 (5 bases). This CDR3 is 11 amino acids long. Trimming removed 1 base at V and 8 bases at J, with 8 bases between. Germline CDR1 is GTSNPN and CDR2 is SVGIG (reference sequence). CDR3: CAWSAGGGYTF. The CDR3, as DNA: TGTGCCTGGAGTGCCGGGGGGGGCTACACCTTC. The whole variable domain, remainder taken from reference TRBV30 and TRBJ1-2, is SQTIHQWPATLVQPVGSPLSLECTVEGTSNPNLYWYRQAAGRGLQLLFYSVGIGQISSEVPQNLSASRPQDRQFILSSKKLLLSDSGFYLCAWSAGGGYTFGSGTRLTVV.

The CDR3 spells CASSLGATGELFF. In nucleotides, the CDR3 is TGTGCCAGCAGCTTAGGGGCCACCGGGGAGCTGTTTTTT. The rearrangement uses TRBV7-6 and TRBJ2-2; D is uncertain. The CDR3 extends over 13 amino acids. Germline values: CDR1 SGHVS, CDR2 FNYEAQ. Trimming stripped 1 base from V and 4 bases from J, with 4 bases between.

J is TRBJ2-7 and V is TRBV4-1; D ambiguous. V was cut by 1 base and J by 7 bases, with 14 bases left in between. CDR3 length: 14 amino acids. Germline V gene sequence: CDR1 MGHRA, CDR2 YSYEKL. This CDR3 is CASSQAPDLEEQYF. CDR3 DNA: TGCGCCAGCAGCCAAGCGCCGGATTTGGAGGAGCAGTACTTC.

V gene TRBV6-6 combines with J gene TRBJ1-1, with D unclear. The length of the CDR3 is 13 residues. V was trimmed by 2 bases and J by 1 base, leaving 5 bases between them. Germline-derived CDR1 and CDR2 are MNHNY and SVGAGI (reference sequence). The CDR3 here is CASSYIENTEAFF. The CDR3 nucleotides are TGTGCCAGCAGTTACATAGAGAACACTGAAGCTTTCTTT.

The genes are TRBV7-2 and TRBJ2-3; tentatively, D is TRBD2 (5 bases). V was trimmed by 7 bases and J by 6 bases, leaving 23 bases between them. The CDR3 has 16 residues. Looked up from germline, CDR1 is SGHTA and CDR2 is FQGNSA. CDR3 protein: CASTPGRARVADTQYF. The CDR3 DNA sequence: TGTGCCAGCACCCCCGGCCGCGCGAGGGTGGCTGATACGCAGTATTTT.

The DNA of the CDR3 is TGTGCCAGCAGCACTAGGACTAGCGGGGGTAGCACAGATACGCAGTATTTT. This codes for CASSTRTSGGSTDTQYF. This chain joins TRBV7-6 and TRBJ2-3; the match to TRBD2 covers 13 bases. The germline V gene has CDR1 SGHVS and CDR2 FNYEAQ. This CDR3 has 17 residues. With 5 bases clipped from V and 0 bases from J, the junction kept 5 bases outside the gene matches.

The gene calls are TRBV4-2 and TRBJ1-2; no firm D call. Germline V gene sequence: CDR1 LGHNA, CDR2 YNFKEQ. V lost 0 bases, J lost 1 base, and 9 bases lay in between. The CDR3 runs 15 residues. CDR3 sequence: CASSQEVQLNYGYTF. The CDR3 bases are TGTGCCAGCAGCCAAGAGGTACAGCTTAACTATGGCTACACCTTC.

The V call is TRBV25-1, the J call TRBJ1-2, with D possibly matching TRBD1 (6 bases). Germline CDR1 is MGHDK and CDR2 is SYGVNS. V lost 7 bases to trimming and J lost 6 bases, with 12 bases between them. CDR3 length: 12 amino acids. CDR3 loop: CASIGGMDGYTF. CDR3 nucleotides: TGTGCCAGCATAGGGGGAATGGATGGCTACACCTTC.

The J gene is TRBJ2-7, the V gene TRBV11-1; 7 bases line up with TRBD1. Germline lookup yields CDR1 SGHAT and CDR2 FQDESV (reference sequence). J was trimmed by 0 bases and V by 5 bases; bases with no gene match: 4. This CDR3 region has 14 residues. The chain's CDR3 is CASSHGTASYEQYF. In DNA form, the CDR3 reads TGTGCCAGCAGCCATGGGACAGCCTCCTACGAGCAGTACTTC. Supplemented by reference TRBV11-1 and TRBJ2-7, the full variable domain reads EAEVAQSPRYKITEKSQAVAFWCDPISGHATLYWYRQILGQGPELLVQFQDESVVDDSQLPKDRFSAERLKGVDSTLKIQPAELGDSAMYLCASSHGTASYEQYFGPGTRLTVT.

The chain recombines TRBV5-4 with TRBJ1-2; no firm D call. The germline CDR1 and CDR2 sequences are SGHNT and YYREEE (reference sequence). Trimming removed 3 bases from V and 4 bases from J, with 22 bases in between. This CDR3 has 17 residues. CDR3 amino acids: CASSSEHLGGRGYGYTF. The DNA for the CDR3 is TGTGCCAGCAGCTCCGAGCACCTAGGCGGGCGGGGCTATGGCTACACCTTC. Combining the CDR3 with reference TRBV5-4 and TRBJ1-2 gives the whole variable domain ETGVTQSPTHLIKTRGQQVTLRCSSQSGHNTVSWYQQALGQGPQFIFQYYREEENGRGNFPPRFSGLQFPNYSSELNVNALELDDSALYLCASSSEHLGGRGYGYTFGSGTRLTVV.

The chain has TRBV11-2 and TRBJ1-5, with D maybe TRBD1 (5 bases). Trimming left V 1 base short and J 4 bases short, with 8 bases between. The CDR3 covers 14 residues. Germline CDR1 reads SGHAT; CDR2 reads FQNNGV. CDR3 sequence reads: CASSLGGSNQPQHF. The DNA of the CDR3 is TGTGCCAGCAGCTTAGGGGGCAGTAATCAGCCCCAGCATTTT.

V is TRBV7-2 and J is TRBJ2-3; TRBD2 matches 8 bases. J gave up 5 bases and V 2 bases, and 0 bases lay outside the gene matches. Per the germline V gene, CDR1 is SGHTA and CDR2 is FQGNSA. The CDR3 sequence is 13 residues long. The CDR3 region has the DNA TGTGCCAGCAGCTTAACTAGCGGAGATACGCAGTATTTT. Its protein product is CASSLTSGDTQYF.

The chain joins TRBV6-5 to TRBJ1-4, with 9 bases lining up with TRBD1. This CDR3 region has 15 residues. With V trimmed by 0 bases and J by 7 bases, 3 bases remained unmatched. Germline CDR1 is MNHEY and CDR2 is SVGAGI. CDR3 amino acids: CASSYSDRGGEKLFF. The DNA for the CDR3 is TGTGCCAGCAGTTACTCGGACAGGGGCGGTGAAAAACTGTTTTTT.

The chain combines TRBV29-1 with TRBJ1-1, with 9 bases lining up with TRBD1. Germline CDR1 reads SQVTM; CDR2 reads ANQGSEA. The ends lost 7 bases at V and 3 bases at J; junction bases unmatched: 6. The CDR3 covers 13 residues. The CDR3 region is CSGYRGRDTEAFF. In nucleotides, the CDR3 is TGCAGCGGCTACAGGGGGCGCGACACTGAAGCTTTCTTT.

The chain employs TRBV7-2 and TRBJ1-4; the match to TRBD1 covers 9 bases. This CDR3 has 14 amino acids. V lost 5 bases, J lost 7 bases, and 5 bases stayed unmatched. Germline V gene lookup returns CDR1 SGHTA and CDR2 FQGNSA. CDR3 in amino acids: CASSARTGVEKLFF. The CDR3, as DNA: TGTGCCAGCAGCGCGAGGACAGGGGTTGAAAAACTGTTTTTT.

The V and J genes are TRBV4-2 and TRBJ1-1; D is uncertain. The CDR3 totals 12 residues. Germline values: CDR1 LGHNA, CDR2 YNFKEQ. V was trimmed by 1 base and J by 6 bases, leaving 6 bases between them. Written as DNA, the CDR3 is TGTGCCAGCAGCCAAGTGAGCTCTGAAGCTTTCTTT. This sequence encodes CASSQVSSEAFF.

This clone is labeled medium-sized based on frequency. The chain employs TRBV4-1 and TRBJ2-7; TRBD2 is a possible D gene (6 bases). The V gene lost 1 base and the J gene lost 6 bases, with 16 bases spanning the gap. CDR1 is MGHRA, CDR2 YSYEKL, per germline. The CDR3 length is 15 residues. CDR3 loop: CASSQVRGGVVEQYF. The CDR3 bases are TGCGCCAGCAGCCAAGTTAGGGGCGGGGTCGTCGAGCAGTACTTC.

The CDR3 sequence is CASSLSSGSPYEQYF. The DNA for the CDR3 is TGCGCCAGCAGCCTCTCTAGCGGGAGCCCGTACGAGCAGTACTTC. This chain uses TRBV4-1 with TRBJ2-7; 10 nucleotides match TRBD2. Germline assignment: CDR1 MGHRA and CDR2 YSYEKL. Losses at the gene ends were 4 bases for V and 4 bases for J; bases not matched to a gene: 7. This CDR3 is built from 15 residues.

V usage is TRBV18 and J usage is TRBJ2-1; D perhaps matches TRBD1 (5 bases). Germline V gene sequence: CDR1 KGHSH, CDR2 LQKENI. This CDR3 has 15 amino acids. V lost 3 bases and J 3 bases, leaving 12 bases between the germline ends. The CDR3 reads CASSPRKQDYNEQFF. CDR3 in DNA: TGTGCCAGCTCACCCAGAAAACAGGACTACAATGAGCAGTTCTTC.

The chain uses TRBV5-1 and TRBJ2-1; unclear D gene. Germline lookup yields CDR1 SGHRS and CDR2 YFSETQ. CDR3 length equals 13 residues. Trimming pared 4 bases from V and 8 bases from J, leaving 13 bases between. The CDR3 spells CASSPLGGDEQFF. In DNA, the CDR3 is TGCGCCAGCAGCCCGCTAGGTGGCGATGAGCAGTTCTTC.

The chain recombines TRBV4-2 with TRBJ1-1, with D maybe TRBD1 (6 bases). The CDR3 is made up of 16 amino acids. Trimming shortened V by 0 bases and J by 4 bases, and 15 bases separated the two germline ends. Per germline, CDR1 LGHNA and CDR2 YNFKEQ. The CDR3 bases are TGTGCCAGCAGCCAAGATCTGGTCAGGGGTGTCACTGAAGCTTTCTTT. This encodes CASSQDLVRGVTEAFF.

The chain has TRBV4-2 and TRBJ1-1, with 8 bases aligning to TRBD1. V shed 4 bases and J 2 bases; nucleotides not matched to a gene: 3. The CDR3 consists of 14 residues. In germline, CDR1 is LGHNA, CDR2 YNFKEQ. The DNA of the CDR3 is TGTGCCAGCAGCCGAGGACAGGGAAACACTGAAGCTTTCTTT. Translation: CASSRGQGNTEAFF.

The chain employs TRBV4-3 and TRBJ1-2; 9 bases map to TRBD1. The CDR3 sequence is 17 residues long. CDR1 and CDR2 (germline): LGHNA, YSLEER. Trimming took 0 bases from V and 2 from J; bases not matched to a gene: 7. CDR3 protein: CASSQDRGTGLNYGYTF. In DNA, the CDR3 is TGCGCCAGCAGCCAAGATAGAGGGACAGGGCTAAACTATGGCTACACCTTC.

The V call is TRBV4-1, the J call TRBJ1-2; TRBD1 matches 9 bases. The V segment lost 4 bases and the J segment 2 bases; nucleotides outside the gene matches: 2. CDR3 length equals 14 residues. Per the germline V gene, CDR1 is MGHRA and CDR2 is YSYEKL. This chain's CDR3 is CASSRDRANYGYTF. CDR3 nucleotide sequence: TGCGCCAGCAGCCGGGACAGGGCAAACTATGGCTACACCTTC.

The chain joins TRBV9 to TRBJ1-2; TRBD1 matches at 9 bases. J gave up 4 bases and V 3 bases, and 7 bases lay outside the gene matches. There are 15 residues in the CDR3. CDR1 is SGDLS and CDR2 is YYNGEE in the germline V gene. Here the CDR3 reads CASSARTGDRYGYTF. The DNA of the CDR3 is TGTGCCAGCAGCGCGAGGACAGGGGATCGCTATGGCTACACCTTC.

This chain joins TRBV6-4 and TRBJ2-5, with 7 bases aligning to TRBD1. This CDR3 region has 13 residues. The V and J ends lost 6 bases and 3 bases, in that order; junction bases with no gene match: 4. In germline, CDR1 is MRHNA, CDR2 SNTAGT. CDR3 region: CASRTQGEETQYF. The CDR3 DNA follows: TGTGCCAGCAGAACCCAGGGGGAAGAGACCCAGTACTTC.

V is TRBV6-5 and J is TRBJ1-1; TRBD1 might be the D (5 bases). This CDR3 is 14 amino acids long. Germline V CDR1 and CDR2: MNHEY, SVGAGI. V gave up 7 bases and J gave up 4 bases, with 16 bases separating them. DNA of the CDR3: TGTGCCAGCAAGGGTCCAGGGCAAGGCACTGAAGCTTTCTTT. This gives the protein CASKGPGQGTEAFF.

The genes are TRBV15 and TRBJ1-3; D might be TRBD1 (6 bases). This CDR3 is built from 14 residues. Trimming pared 4 bases from V and 4 bases from J, leaving 11 bases between. Germline V gene lookup returns CDR1 LNHNV and CDR2 YYDKDF (reference sequence). CDR3 sequence reads: CATSKGGTGNTIYF. The CDR3 DNA is TGTGCCACCAGCAAAGGGGGTACGGGAAACACCATATATTTT.